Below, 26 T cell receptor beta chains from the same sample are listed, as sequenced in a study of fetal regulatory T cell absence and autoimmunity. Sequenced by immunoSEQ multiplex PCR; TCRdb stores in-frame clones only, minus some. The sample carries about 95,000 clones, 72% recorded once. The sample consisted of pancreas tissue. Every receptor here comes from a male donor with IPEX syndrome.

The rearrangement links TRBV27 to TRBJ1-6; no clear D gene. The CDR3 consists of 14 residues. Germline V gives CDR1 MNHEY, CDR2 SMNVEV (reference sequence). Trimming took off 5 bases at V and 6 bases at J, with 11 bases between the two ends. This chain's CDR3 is CASSKGRINSPLHF. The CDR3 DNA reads TGTGCCAGCAGTAAAGGACGGATTAATTCACCCCTCCACTTT.

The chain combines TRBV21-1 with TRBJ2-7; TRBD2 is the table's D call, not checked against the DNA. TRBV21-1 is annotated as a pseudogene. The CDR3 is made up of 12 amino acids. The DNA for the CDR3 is TGTGCCAGCAGCGAGAGCTCCTACGAGCAGTACTTC. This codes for CASSESSYEQYF.

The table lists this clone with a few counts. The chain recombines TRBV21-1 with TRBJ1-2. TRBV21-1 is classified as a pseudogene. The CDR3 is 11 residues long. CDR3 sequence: CASSKHYGYTF. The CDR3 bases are TGTGCCAGCAGCAAACACTATGGCTACACCTTC.

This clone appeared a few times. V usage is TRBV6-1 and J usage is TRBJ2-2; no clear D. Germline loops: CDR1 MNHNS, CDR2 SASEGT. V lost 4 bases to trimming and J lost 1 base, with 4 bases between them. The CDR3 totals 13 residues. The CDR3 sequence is CASSGRNTGELFF. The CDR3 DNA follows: TGTGCCAGCAGTGGTCGGAACACCGGGGAGCTGTTTTTT.

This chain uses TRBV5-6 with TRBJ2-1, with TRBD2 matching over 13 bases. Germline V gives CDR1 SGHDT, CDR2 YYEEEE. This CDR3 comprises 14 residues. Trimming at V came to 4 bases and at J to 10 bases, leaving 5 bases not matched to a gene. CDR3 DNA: TGTGCCAGCAGCGCGGGACTAGCGGGATTCGAGCAGTTCTTC. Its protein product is CASSAGLAGFEQFF.

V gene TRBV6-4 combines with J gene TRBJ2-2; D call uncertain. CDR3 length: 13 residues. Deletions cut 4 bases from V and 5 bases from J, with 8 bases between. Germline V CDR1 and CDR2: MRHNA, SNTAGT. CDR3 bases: TGTGCCAGCAGTGCCCTCCGAACCGGGGAGCTGTTTTTT. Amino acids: CASSALRTGELFF.

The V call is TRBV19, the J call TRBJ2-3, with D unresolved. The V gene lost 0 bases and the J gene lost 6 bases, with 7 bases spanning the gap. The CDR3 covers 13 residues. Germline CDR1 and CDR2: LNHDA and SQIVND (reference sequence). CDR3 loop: CASSIERTDTQYF. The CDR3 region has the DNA TGTGCCAGTAGTATAGAGAGGACCGATACGCAGTATTTT.

For the CDR3, the DNA is TGTGCCAGCAGCTCCAAAGGGGACAATACCTACGAGCAGTACTTC. It codes for CASSSKGDNTYEQYF. The chain carries TRBV5-5 and TRBJ2-7, with D possibly being TRBD1 (6 bases). V gave up 3 bases and J gave up 2 bases, with 15 bases separating them. CDR1 is SGHKS, CDR2 YYEKEE, per germline (reference sequence). CDR3 length: 15 residues.

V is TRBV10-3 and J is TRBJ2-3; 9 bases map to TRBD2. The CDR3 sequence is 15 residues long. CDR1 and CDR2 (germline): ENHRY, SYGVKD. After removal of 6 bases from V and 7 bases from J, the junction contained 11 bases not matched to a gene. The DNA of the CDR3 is TGTGCCATCAGCCTGGTAGCGGGGGTGGTGAATACGCAGTATTTT. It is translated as CAISLVAGVVNTQYF.

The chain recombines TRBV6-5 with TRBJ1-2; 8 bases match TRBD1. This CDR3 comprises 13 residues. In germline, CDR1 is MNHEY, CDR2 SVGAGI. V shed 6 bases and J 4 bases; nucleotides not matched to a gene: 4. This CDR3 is CASRFTGGYGYTF. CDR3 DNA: TGTGCCAGCAGGTTCACAGGGGGCTATGGCTACACCTTC.

Written as DNA, the CDR3 is TGTGCCAGCAGCTTTGCAGGGTATGCCGGGGAGCTGTTTTTT. Its translation is CASSFAGYAGELFF. The chain links TRBV7-6 to TRBJ2-2, with D possibly TRBD1 on 5 matching bases. Germline V CDR1 and CDR2: SGHVS, FNYEAQ. The CDR3 runs 14 residues. V was cut by 3 bases and J by 6 bases, with 11 bases left in between.

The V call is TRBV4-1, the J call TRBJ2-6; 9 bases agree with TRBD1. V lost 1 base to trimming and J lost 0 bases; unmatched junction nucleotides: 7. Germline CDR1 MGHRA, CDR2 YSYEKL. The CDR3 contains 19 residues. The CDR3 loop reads CASSQAPGQGFSGANVLTF. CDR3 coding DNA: TGCGCCAGCAGCCAAGCCCCGGGACAGGGTTTCTCTGGGGCCAACGTCCTGACTTTC.

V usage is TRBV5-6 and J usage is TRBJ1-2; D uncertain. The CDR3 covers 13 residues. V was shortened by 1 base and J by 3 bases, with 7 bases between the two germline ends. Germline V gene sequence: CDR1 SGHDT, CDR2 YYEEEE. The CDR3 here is CASSLTRHYGYTF. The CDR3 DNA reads TGTGCCAGCAGCTTGACCCGGCACTATGGCTACACCTTC. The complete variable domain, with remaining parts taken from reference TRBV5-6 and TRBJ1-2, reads DAGVTQSPTHLIKTRGQQVTLRCSPKSGHDTVSWYQQALGQGPQFIFQYYEEEERQRGNFPDRFSGHQFPNYSSELNVNALLLGDSALYLCASSLTRHYGYTFGSGTRLTVV.

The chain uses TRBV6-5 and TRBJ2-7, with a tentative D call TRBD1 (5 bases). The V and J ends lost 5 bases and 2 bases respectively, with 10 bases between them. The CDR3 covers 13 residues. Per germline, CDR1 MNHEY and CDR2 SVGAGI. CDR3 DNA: TGTGCCAGCAGTCAAGGGGCACCCTACGAGCAGTACTTC. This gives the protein CASSQGAPYEQYF.

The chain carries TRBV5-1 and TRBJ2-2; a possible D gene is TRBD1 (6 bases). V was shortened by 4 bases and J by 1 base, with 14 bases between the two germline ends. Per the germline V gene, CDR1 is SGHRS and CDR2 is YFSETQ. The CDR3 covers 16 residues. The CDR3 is CASSPYRVLNTGELFF. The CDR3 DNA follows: TGCGCCAGCAGCCCCTACAGGGTTTTGAACACCGGGGAGCTGTTTTTT.

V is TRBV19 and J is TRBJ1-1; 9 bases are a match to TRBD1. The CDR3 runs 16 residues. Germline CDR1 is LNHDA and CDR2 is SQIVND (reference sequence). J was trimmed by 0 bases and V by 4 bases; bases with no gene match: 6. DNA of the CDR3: TGTGCCAGTAGTACGGACAGGGGTGGGATGAACACTGAAGCTTTCTTT. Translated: CASSTDRGGMNTEAFF.

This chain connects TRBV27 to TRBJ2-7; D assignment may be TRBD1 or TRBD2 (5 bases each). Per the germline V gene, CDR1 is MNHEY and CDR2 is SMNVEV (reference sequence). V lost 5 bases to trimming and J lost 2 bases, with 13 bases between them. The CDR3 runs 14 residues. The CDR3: CASSAIQGAYEQYF. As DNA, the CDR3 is TGTGCCAGCAGTGCGATCCAGGGAGCCTACGAGCAGTACTTC.

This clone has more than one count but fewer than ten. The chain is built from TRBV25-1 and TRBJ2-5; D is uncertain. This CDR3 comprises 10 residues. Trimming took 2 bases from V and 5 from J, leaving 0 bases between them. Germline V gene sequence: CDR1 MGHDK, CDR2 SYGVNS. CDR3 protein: CASSEETQYF. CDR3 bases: TGTGCCAGCAGTGAAGAGACCCAGTACTTC.

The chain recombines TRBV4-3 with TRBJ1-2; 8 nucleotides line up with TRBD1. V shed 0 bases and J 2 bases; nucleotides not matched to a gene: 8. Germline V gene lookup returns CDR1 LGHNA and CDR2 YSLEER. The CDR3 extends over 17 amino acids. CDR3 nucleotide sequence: TGCGCCAGCAGCCAAGATTTTACAGGGGGAAGAAACTATGGCTACACCTTC. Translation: CASSQDFTGGRNYGYTF.

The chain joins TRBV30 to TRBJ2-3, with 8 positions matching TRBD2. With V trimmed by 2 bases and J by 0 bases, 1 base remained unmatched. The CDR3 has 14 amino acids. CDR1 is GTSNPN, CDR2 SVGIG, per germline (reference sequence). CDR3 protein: CAWSRGRSTDTQYF. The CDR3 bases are TGTGCCTGGAGTCGCGGGAGGAGCACAGATACGCAGTATTTT.

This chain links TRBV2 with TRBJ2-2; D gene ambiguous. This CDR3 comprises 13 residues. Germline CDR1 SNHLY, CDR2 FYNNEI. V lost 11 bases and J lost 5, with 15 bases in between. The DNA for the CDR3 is TGTGCCTTACTGGGGTATTGGACCGGGGAGCTGTTTTTT. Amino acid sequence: CALLGYWTGELFF.

CDR3 nucleotide sequence: TGTGCCAGCAGCTCCGGGACCGGCCTCTACGAGCAGTACTTC. Protein sequence: CASSSGTGLYEQYF. The chain joins TRBV5-6 to TRBJ2-7; D could derive from TRBD1 or TRBD2 (5 bases each). Germline lookup yields CDR1 SGHDT and CDR2 YYEEEE. Trimming left V 3 bases short and J 3 bases short, with 13 bases between. CDR3 length: 14 residues.

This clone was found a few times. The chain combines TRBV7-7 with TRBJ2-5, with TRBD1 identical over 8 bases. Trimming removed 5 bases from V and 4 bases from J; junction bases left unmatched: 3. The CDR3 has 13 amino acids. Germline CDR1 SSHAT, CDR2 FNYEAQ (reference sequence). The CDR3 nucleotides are TGTGCCAGCAGCCCCGGACAGGGAGAGACCCAGTACTTC. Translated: CASSPGQGETQYF.

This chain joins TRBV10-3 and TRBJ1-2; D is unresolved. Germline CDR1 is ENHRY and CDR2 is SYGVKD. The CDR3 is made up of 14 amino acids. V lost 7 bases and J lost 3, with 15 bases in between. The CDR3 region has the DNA TGTGCCATCAAGCCCGGGTCTAAAGACTATGGCTACACCTTC. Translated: CAIKPGSKDYGYTF.

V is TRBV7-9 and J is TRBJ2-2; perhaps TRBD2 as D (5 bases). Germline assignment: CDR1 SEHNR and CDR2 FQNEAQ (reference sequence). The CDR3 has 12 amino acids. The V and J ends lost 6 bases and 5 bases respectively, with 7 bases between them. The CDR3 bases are TGTGCCAGCAGGTGGAGGACCGGGGAGCTGTTTTTT. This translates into CASRWRTGELFF.

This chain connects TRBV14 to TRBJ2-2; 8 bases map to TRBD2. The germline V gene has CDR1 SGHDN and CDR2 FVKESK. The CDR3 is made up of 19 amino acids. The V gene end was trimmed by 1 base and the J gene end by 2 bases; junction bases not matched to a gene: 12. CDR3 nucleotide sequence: TGTGCCAGCAGCCAAGCGGTGGATCGGGGGGGCCGCAACACCGGGGAGCTGTTTTTT. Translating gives CASSQAVDRGGRNTGELFF.